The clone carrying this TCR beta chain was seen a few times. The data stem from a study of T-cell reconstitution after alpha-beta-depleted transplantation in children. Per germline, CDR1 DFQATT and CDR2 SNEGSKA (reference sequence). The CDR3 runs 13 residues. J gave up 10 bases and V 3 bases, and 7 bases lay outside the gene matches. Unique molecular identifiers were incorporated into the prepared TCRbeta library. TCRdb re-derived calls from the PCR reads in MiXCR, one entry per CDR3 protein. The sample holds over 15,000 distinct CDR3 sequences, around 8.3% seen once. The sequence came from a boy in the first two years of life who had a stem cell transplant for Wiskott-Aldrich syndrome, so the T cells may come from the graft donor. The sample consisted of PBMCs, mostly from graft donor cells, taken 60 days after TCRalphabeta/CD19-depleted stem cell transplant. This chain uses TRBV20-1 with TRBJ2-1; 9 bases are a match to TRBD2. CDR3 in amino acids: CSARGTSYTEQFF. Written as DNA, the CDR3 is TGCAGTGCTAGGGGGACTAGCTACACAGAGCAGTTCTTC.